This TCR beta chain stems from a study of blood T cell repertoires in COVID-19. Turning to the study itself: Specimens from acute and convalescent COVID-19 originated in the United States, Italy and Spain.

Self-reported history from a screening survey and questionnaire set each donor's cohort. Original handling: Nucleated cell number was recorded as an estimate derived from reference gene primer amplification. Repertoires were generated with immunoSEQ multiplex PCR, while TCRdb's copy carries only in-frame clones and drops some. V, J and clone size are those of that table, while D and trimming were read from the DNA. This table has around 170,000 clones, 60% to 80% appearing once. CDR1 is LGHDT and CDR2 is YNNKEL in the germline V gene (reference sequence). J gave up 8 bases and V 2 bases, and 5 bases lay outside the gene matches. The CDR3 has 15 amino acids.

The sample comprised PBMCs or T cells enriched from blood (not recorded which). The origin of this receptor is a man aged 60 to 69 who had been exposed to COVID-19. The chain recombines TRBV3-1 (or the pseudogene TRBV3-2) with TRBJ2-1; 11 bases are a match to TRBD2. CDR3 DNA: TGTGCCAGCAGCCAAACTAGCGGGAGTCGTCATGAGCAGTTCTTC. Protein sequence: CASSQTSGSRHEQFF.